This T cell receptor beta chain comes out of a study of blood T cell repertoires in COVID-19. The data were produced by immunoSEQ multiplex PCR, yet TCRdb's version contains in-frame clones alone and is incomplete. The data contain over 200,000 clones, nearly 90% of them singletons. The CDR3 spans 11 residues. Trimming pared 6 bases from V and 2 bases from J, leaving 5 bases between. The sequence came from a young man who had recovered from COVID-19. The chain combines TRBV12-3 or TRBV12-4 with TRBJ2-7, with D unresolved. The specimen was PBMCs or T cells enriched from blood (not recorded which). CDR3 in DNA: TGTGCCAGCAGCAACACCTACGAGCAGTACTTC. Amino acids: CASSNTYEQYF.